Given below is one T cell receptor (beta chain) in context. Its antigen is unknown. This sample also contains other DNA sequences that code for the same CDR3. The data derive from a study of OX40 agonist ivuxolimab in advanced cancers. Study-wide background: Across the patients, intravenous ivuxolimab was delivered every 2 weeks at 0.01 to 10 mg/kg.

The data were produced by immunoSEQ multiplex PCR, yet TCRdb's version contains in-frame clones alone and is incomplete. The table lists under 80,000 clones, roughly 80% of them singletons. Systemic immunosuppression or a history of autoimmune disease excluded patients. Study conclusions and caveats: Antigen targets of the expanded peripheral T cells went undetermined.

Per germline, CDR1 SGHRS and CDR2 YFSETQ. V gave up 1 base and J gave up 2 bases, with 6 bases separating them. The CDR3 extends over 14 amino acids. The material sequenced was CD4+ or CD8+ T cells sorted from blood, taken in a trial of the OX40 agonist ivuxolimab. This receptor was obtained from an adult with an advanced solid tumor such as melanoma, head and neck, liver or kidney cancer. The chain has TRBV5-1 and TRBJ2-2; no firm D call. Here the CDR3 DNA reads TGCGCCAGCAGCTTGCCTGGAAACACCGGGGAGCTGTTTTTT. It yields the protein CASSLPGNTGELFF.